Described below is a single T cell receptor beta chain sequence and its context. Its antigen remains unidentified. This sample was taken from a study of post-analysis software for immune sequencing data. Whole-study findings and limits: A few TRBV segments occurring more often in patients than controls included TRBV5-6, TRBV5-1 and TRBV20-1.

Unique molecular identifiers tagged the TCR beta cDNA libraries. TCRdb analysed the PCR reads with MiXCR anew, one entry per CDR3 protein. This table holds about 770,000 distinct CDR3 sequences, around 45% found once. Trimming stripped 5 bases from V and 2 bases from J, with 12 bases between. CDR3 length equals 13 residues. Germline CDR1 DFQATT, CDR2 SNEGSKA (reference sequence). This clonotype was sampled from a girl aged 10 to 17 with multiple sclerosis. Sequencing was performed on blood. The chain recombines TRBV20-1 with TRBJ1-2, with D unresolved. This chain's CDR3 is CSADPGVNYGYTF. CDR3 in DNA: TGCAGTGCTGACCCCGGGGTAAACTATGGCTACACCTTC.